Below, 29 T cell receptor beta chains from the same sample are listed, as sequenced in a study of radiation and T cells in renal cell carcinoma. Time point of the sample: blood 2 weeks post-SBRT. The treatment was: 15 Gy SBRT to primary tumor, nephrectomy 4 weeks later. The method was immunoSEQ multiplex PCR; TCRdb's version includes in-frame clones alone and lacks a portion of them. The sample has around 80,000 clones, 82% seen once; the top ten hold 5.8%. Sequences were derived from blood, sampled from a patient whose treatment included radiotherapy and nephrectomy. Source of these receptors: a man in his fifties or sixties with renal cell carcinoma.

V is TRBV28 and J is TRBJ2-5; D call uncertain. The CDR3 extends over 12 amino acids. V was pared by 4 bases and J by 9 bases, with 12 bases between. CDR1 MDHEN and CDR2 SYDVKM come from the germline V gene. In nucleotides, the CDR3 is TGTGCCAGCAGTTCGCCCCCTTCGCCCCAGTACTTC. Its protein is CASSSPPSPQYF.

This chain joins TRBV29-1 and TRBJ2-1; no definite D call. The CDR3 length is 14 residues. V shed 5 bases and J shed 2 bases, with 13 bases lying between them. Germline V gene lookup returns CDR1 SQVTM and CDR2 ANQGSEA. CDR3 residues: CSVSPTGTYNEQFF. The CDR3 nucleotides read TGCAGCGTTTCCCCGACTGGAACCTACAATGAGCAGTTCTTC.

There are many counts of this clone. The rearrangement joins TRBV28 to TRBJ2-7; 9 nucleotides align to TRBD1. This CDR3 contains 14 residues. Unmatched junction bases numbered 8, after V lost 1 base and J lost 10 bases. Germline V gives CDR1 MDHEN, CDR2 SYDVKM. The CDR3 coding sequence is TGTGCCAGCAGTTTATCGGGACAGGGTAACCAACAGTACTTC. Translation gives CASSLSGQGNQQYF.

The rearrangement uses TRBV6-5 and TRBJ1-1; TRBD1 matches 9 bases. The CDR3 extends over 14 amino acids. Germline lookup yields CDR1 MNHEY and CDR2 SVGAGI. With 2 bases clipped from V and 3 bases from J, the junction kept 1 base outside the gene matches. The CDR3 nucleotides are TGTGCCAGCAGTTACGGGACAGGGTACACTGAAGCTTTCTTT. Protein product: CASSYGTGYTEAFF.

This clone was counted a few times. The chain employs TRBV6-1 and TRBJ1-1; D unresolved. Deletions cut 6 bases from V and 1 base from J, with 12 bases between. Germline CDR1 is MNHNS and CDR2 is SASEGT. The CDR3 runs 14 residues. The CDR3 coding sequence is TGTGCCAGCAGGCAAATCGCAGGGAACACTGAAGCTTTCTTT. Its protein product is CASRQIAGNTEAFF.

The chain is built from TRBV5-6 and TRBJ2-3; D unclear. Germline CDR1 SGHDT, CDR2 YYEEEE. V shed 2 bases and J shed 4 bases, with 14 bases lying between them. CDR3 length: 15 amino acids. CDR3 in amino acids: CASSFPTSAPDTQYF. CDR3 sequence (DNA): TGTGCCAGCAGCTTCCCTACGTCCGCCCCAGATACGCAGTATTTT. Full variable domain (missing parts from reference TRBV5-6 and TRBJ2-3): DAGVTQSPTHLIKTRGQQVTLRCSPKSGHDTVSWYQQALGQGPQFIFQYYEEEERQRGNFPDRFSGHQFPNYSSELNVNALLLGDSALYLCASSFPTSAPDTQYFGPGTRLTVL.

This clone showed up just a few times. V and J are TRBV19 and TRBJ1-1, with D possibly matching TRBD1 (5 bases). CDR1 and CDR2 from the germline V gene are LNHDA and SQIVND (reference sequence). This CDR3 comprises 13 residues. V was shortened by 3 bases and J by 2 bases, with 7 bases between the two germline ends. CDR3 loop: CASSIRANTEAFF. CDR3 DNA: TGTGCCAGTAGTATCAGGGCCAACACTGAAGCTTTCTTT.

This clone was detected a few times. CDR3 in amino acids: CASSRRFYGYTF. The CDR3 DNA is TGTGCCAGTAGTCGACGGTTCTATGGCTACACCTTC. This chain joins TRBV19 and TRBJ1-2; unclear D gene. V gave up 5 bases and J gave up 4 bases, with 8 bases separating them. The CDR3 covers 12 residues. Germline assignment: CDR1 LNHDA and CDR2 SQIVND (reference sequence).

This clone was observed a handful of times. The CDR3 sequence: CASSEAYSYYGYTF. In DNA, the CDR3 is TGTGCCAGCAGTGAAGCTTACAGCTACTATGGCTACACCTTC. The chain combines TRBV6-1 with TRBJ1-2; D is uncertain. Germline assignment: CDR1 MNHNS and CDR2 SASEGT. The CDR3 has 14 residues. Trimming left V 0 bases short and J 3 bases short, with 8 bases between.

The chain couples TRBV27 to TRBJ2-3; D is undetermined. Germline assignment: CDR1 MNHEY and CDR2 SMNVEV (reference sequence). The ends were cut back, 2 bases at V and 2 bases at J, with 8 bases in the middle. The CDR3 is 14 amino acids. In nucleotides, the CDR3 is TGTGCCAGCAGTTTAGCGGATTACACAGATACGCAGTATTTT. Amino acid sequence: CASSLADYTDTQYF.

This clone was seen a handful of times. The rearrangement links TRBV2 to TRBJ1-2; 8 bases agree with TRBD1. The germline gives CDR1 SNHLY, CDR2 FYNNEI. CDR3 length equals 14 residues. J lost 3 bases, V lost 3 bases, and 3 bases had no gene match. The CDR3 coding sequence is TGTGCCAGCAGTGACGGACAGGGTTACTATGGCTACACCTTC. Translating it yields CASSDGQGYYGYTF.

V gene TRBV11-2 combines with J gene TRBJ1-2, with D maybe TRBD1 (6 bases). Germline lookup yields CDR1 SGHAT and CDR2 FQNNGV. The CDR3 has 16 amino acids. V lost 1 base, J lost 6 bases, and 18 bases lay in between. CDR3 sequence: CASSLGQVGGRDGYTF. Here the CDR3 DNA reads TGTGCCAGCAGCTTAGGCCAGGTGGGGGGGCGCGATGGCTACACCTTC.

This clone was detected once. The chain uses TRBV2 and TRBJ1-3; D remains ambiguous. Germline values: CDR1 SNHLY, CDR2 FYNNEI. This CDR3 is built from 16 residues. Trimming removed 7 bases from V and 0 bases from J, with 16 bases in between. This CDR3 reads CASTRDWASSGNTIYF. The DNA of the CDR3 is TGTGCCAGCACCCGGGATTGGGCTAGCTCTGGAAACACCATATATTTT.

This clone is labeled as medium-sized. V is TRBV10-3 and J is TRBJ1-1; D not certain. V dropped 2 bases and J dropped 4 bases, with 5 bases sitting between them. CDR1 and CDR2 from the germline V gene are ENHRY and SYGVKD. This CDR3 spans 12 amino acids. The CDR3: CAISEVSTEAFF. In DNA, the CDR3 is TGTGCCATCAGTGAGGTGAGCACTGAAGCTTTCTTT.

J is TRBJ2-1 and V is TRBV27; 9 positions match TRBD2. This CDR3 contains 16 residues. Germline CDR1 is MNHEY and CDR2 is SMNVEV (reference sequence). Trimming removed 2 bases from V and 4 bases from J; junction bases left unmatched: 6. The DNA of the CDR3 is TGTGCCAGCAGTTTAGTAGCGGGGGCTCTTTACAATGAGCAGTTCTTC. It yields the protein CASSLVAGALYNEQFF.

The chain uses TRBV6-1 and TRBJ1-1; D possibly corresponds to TRBD1 (5 bases). Germline lookup yields CDR1 MNHNS and CDR2 SASEGT. The CDR3 runs to 14 residues. V lost 5 bases, J lost 0 bases, and 10 bases lay in between. The CDR3 here is CASSLDTLNTEAFF. The CDR3 DNA is TGTGCCAGCAGTTTGGACACCTTGAACACTGAAGCTTTCTTT.

This sequence joins TRBV28 and TRBJ2-7, with a tentative D call TRBD2 (6 bases). The ends were cut back, 7 bases at V and 2 bases at J, with 18 bases in the middle. CDR1 is MDHEN, CDR2 SYDVKM, per germline. This CDR3 contains 15 residues. The CDR3 coding sequence is TGTGCCAGCAAGGTGGTAGGAGGGATCACCTACGAGCAGTACTTC. The encoded protein is CASKVVGGITYEQYF.

J is TRBJ2-5 and V is TRBV2; D tentatively reads TRBD1 or TRBD2 (5 bases each). The DNA end lines up better with TRBJ2-7; the J call may be wrong. Germline V gives CDR1 SNHLY, CDR2 FYNNEI. The CDR3 extends over 14 amino acids. The CDR3 is CASMGRPNSYEQYF. The CDR3 DNA is TGTGCCAGCATGGGACGGCCAAACTCCTACGAGCAGTACTTC.

CDR3 region: CASSEAALAHEQFF. The CDR3 DNA reads as TGTGCCAGCAGTGAAGCAGCCCTAGCGCATGAGCAGTTCTTC. The chain uses TRBV2 and TRBJ2-1; D may be TRBD2 (6 bases). Germline V CDR1 and CDR2: SNHLY, FYNNEI. This CDR3 spans 14 amino acids. V lost 0 bases and J lost 8, with 11 bases in between.

The chain recombines TRBV19 with TRBJ1-2; D unclear. CDR1 LNHDA and CDR2 SQIVND come from the germline V gene (reference sequence). The CDR3 contains 10 residues. V was pared by 10 bases and J by 7 bases, with 10 bases between. CDR3 coding DNA: TGTGCCACTAAGGGAGTTGGCTACACCTTC. Amino acids: CATKGVGYTF.

The rearrangement links TRBV28 to TRBJ2-7; the D call may be TRBD1 or TRBD2 (5 bases each). Germline V CDR1 and CDR2: MDHEN, SYDVKM. The CDR3 is 14 residues long. The V end lost 4 bases, the J end lost 3 bases, and 13 bases lay between the germline ends. CDR3 protein: CASSWGSPGYEQYF. The CDR3 nucleotides are TGTGCCAGCAGTTGGGGGAGTCCGGGCTACGAGCAGTACTTC.

Concerning this clone itself: The junction and the germline gene differ at one end; a read error may be behind it. This chain links TRBV13 with TRBJ1-2; tentative D call: TRBD1 (6 bases). Per the germline V gene, CDR1 is PRHDT and CDR2 is FYEKMQ (reference sequence). This CDR3 contains 15 residues. The CDR3 sequence: CASSSPVRYLGGYIF. The CDR3 coding sequence is TGTGCCAGCAGCTCCCCCGTGCGCTACCTGGGGGGCTACATCTTC.

V gene TRBV6-5 combines with J gene TRBJ1-2; weak D call: TRBD1 (5 bases). V lost 8 bases and J 2 bases, leaving 6 bases between the germline ends. The CDR3 is made up of 11 amino acids. Looked up from germline, CDR1 is MNHEY and CDR2 is SVGAGI. The CDR3 DNA reads TGTGCCAGCTCAGGGAACTATGGCTACACCTTC. This translates into CASSGNYGYTF.

The J gene is TRBJ1-1, the V gene TRBV4-2; D call uncertain. Trimming removed 1 base from V and 1 base from J, with 10 bases in between. This CDR3 spans 15 amino acids. The germline V gene has CDR1 LGHNA and CDR2 YNFKEQ. CDR3 sequence reads: CASSQGYRSNTEAFF. CDR3 in DNA: TGTGCCAGCAGCCAAGGGTATCGATCGAACACTGAAGCTTTCTTT.

V and J are TRBV19 and TRBJ2-5; 13 bases line up with TRBD2. The CDR3 covers 17 residues. V was clipped by 7 bases and J by 4 bases; unmatched bases: 12. Germline V gives CDR1 LNHDA, CDR2 SQIVND (reference sequence). The CDR3 is CASKGGGRTSGRETQYF. CDR3 sequence (DNA): TGTGCCAGTAAAGGAGGTGGGCGGACTAGCGGGAGAGAGACCCAGTACTTC.

This clone was counted only a few times. V and J are TRBV10-1 and TRBJ2-5; D is possibly TRBD1 (6 bases). The CDR3 covers 13 residues. Germline-derived CDR1 and CDR2 are WNHNN and SYGVQD (reference sequence). V was shortened by 11 bases and J by 4 bases, with 17 bases between the two germline ends. CDR3: CAGINRATETQYF. CDR3 coding DNA: TGCGCCGGAATAAACAGGGCCACAGAGACCCAGTACTTC.

This clone was detected once. The CDR3 bases are TGTGCCTGGAGTGTAGGGCTATCGCAAGAGACCCAGTACTTC. It encodes CAWSVGLSQETQYF. The V and J genes are TRBV30 and TRBJ2-5; D remains ambiguous. Looked up from germline, CDR1 is GTSNPN and CDR2 is SVGIG (reference sequence). Trimming took 0 bases from V and 2 from J, leaving 10 bases between them. This CDR3 spans 14 amino acids.

The V and J genes are TRBV10-2 and TRBJ1-5; maybe TRBD1 (5 bases). Germline CDR1 and CDR2: WSHSY and SAAADI. V lost 7 bases and J lost 3, with 10 bases in between. CDR3 length: 13 residues. CDR3: CASTGMYNQPQHF. DNA for the CDR3: TGCGCCAGCACAGGGATGTACAATCAGCCCCAGCATTTT.

Here the CDR3 DNA reads TGTGCCAGCAGCTTATTGAATTCAGTCGGAACGGAAGCTTTCTTT. Translated, it gives CASSLLNSVGTEAFF. The V gene is TRBV7-6, the J gene TRBJ1-1; D uncertain. This CDR3 is built from 15 residues. Between the trimmed V and J ends, which lost 2 bases and 8 bases, there was a span of 18 bases. Germline CDR1 reads SGHVS; CDR2 reads FNYEAQ.